The 8 T cell receptor beta chains listed next were all sequenced from one sample in a study of T cells after yellow fever vaccination. MiXCR, applied by TCRdb to the 5' RACE reads, yields one record per CDR3 protein. This table has under 300,000 distinct CDR3 sequences, about an eighth appearing once. Source: CD4+ T cells sorted from PBMCs, taken 45 days after the yellow fever booster vaccination. Receptors were obtained from a man aged 30-40 years who received the YFV17D yellow fever vaccine.

The chain has TRBV6-1 and TRBJ2-1; 8 positions match TRBD1. With V trimmed by 3 bases and J by 6 bases, 7 bases remained unmatched. The CDR3 extends over 15 amino acids. Looked up from germline, CDR1 is MNHNS and CDR2 is SASEGT. For the CDR3, the DNA is TGTGCCAGCAGTGACCAGGACAGGGCCGTCAATGAGCAGTTCTTC. This encodes CASSDQDRAVNEQFF.

V usage is TRBV7-9 and J usage is TRBJ2-7, with D tentatively TRBD2 (6 bases). Trimming took 0 bases from V and 9 from J, leaving 18 bases between them. CDR1 is SEHNR and CDR2 is FQNEAQ in the germline V gene (reference sequence). The CDR3 length is 15 residues. The DNA of the CDR3 is TGTGCCAGCAGCTTAGCTGGGACTGGGAATTGGGCGCAGTACTTC. Translating gives CASSLAGTGNWAQYF.

This clonotype turned up a few times. V gene TRBV7-2 combines with J gene TRBJ2-7; 12 nucleotides align to TRBD2. The CDR3 spans 16 residues. Germline CDR1 is SGHTA and CDR2 is FQGNSA. The V and J ends lost 1 base and 3 bases, in that order; junction bases with no gene match: 4. The CDR3 bases are TGTGCCAGCAGCTTAGGCCTACTAGCGGGAGGCTACGAGCAGTACTTC. It encodes CASSLGLLAGGYEQYF.

This clonotype was picked up a small number of times. The rearrangement joins TRBV7-2 to TRBJ1-3, with D possibly matching TRBD1 (5 bases). Trimming shortened V by 4 bases and J by 4 bases, and 11 bases separated the two germline ends. Germline V lookup: CDR1 SGHTA, CDR2 FQGNSA. The CDR3 has 14 residues. DNA of the CDR3: TGTGCCAGCAGCTCTTCGGGGGGGGGAAACACCATATATTTT. Protein product: CASSSSGGGNTIYF.

This clonotype occurred a few times. The chain is built from TRBV10-3 and TRBJ2-7; D uncertain. This CDR3 is 15 amino acids long. Trimming removed 4 bases at V and 3 bases at J, with 16 bases between. The V gene's germline CDR1 is ENHRY and CDR2 SYGVKD. In DNA, the CDR3 is TGTGCCATCAGTGCCCAAAGTGACCCCCACTACGAGCAGTACTTC. This gives the protein CAISAQSDPHYEQYF.

This clonotype appeared a few times. V is TRBV29-1 and J is TRBJ2-5; D gene unclear. V was cut by 4 bases and J by 4 bases, with 16 bases left in between. The CDR3 loop spans 14 amino acids. Germline V gives CDR1 SQVTM, CDR2 ANQGSEA. The CDR3 DNA reads as TGCAGCGTTGTTAAGGGTAGGATAGGAGAGACCCAGTACTTC. It translates to CSVVKGRIGETQYF.

This clonotype was seen only a few times. The chain links TRBV20-1 to TRBJ1-2; possible D gene TRBD1, 6 bases. This CDR3 is 13 amino acids long. The ends were cut back, 4 bases at V and 6 bases at J, with 15 bases in the middle. Germline loops: CDR1 DFQATT, CDR2 SNEGSKA (reference sequence). The CDR3 coding sequence is TGCAGTGCTATCCGAACAGGGTTCCATGGCTACACCTTC. It encodes CSAIRTGFHGYTF.

The chain has TRBV5-1 and TRBJ1-5; D gene unclear. V was shortened by 0 bases and J by 3 bases, with 7 bases between the two germline ends. Germline values: CDR1 SGHRS, CDR2 YFSETQ. The CDR3 is made up of 14 amino acids. The CDR3 sequence: CASSLGMPNQPQHF. CDR3 nucleotides: TGCGCCAGCAGCTTGGGAATGCCCAATCAGCCCCAGCATTTT.